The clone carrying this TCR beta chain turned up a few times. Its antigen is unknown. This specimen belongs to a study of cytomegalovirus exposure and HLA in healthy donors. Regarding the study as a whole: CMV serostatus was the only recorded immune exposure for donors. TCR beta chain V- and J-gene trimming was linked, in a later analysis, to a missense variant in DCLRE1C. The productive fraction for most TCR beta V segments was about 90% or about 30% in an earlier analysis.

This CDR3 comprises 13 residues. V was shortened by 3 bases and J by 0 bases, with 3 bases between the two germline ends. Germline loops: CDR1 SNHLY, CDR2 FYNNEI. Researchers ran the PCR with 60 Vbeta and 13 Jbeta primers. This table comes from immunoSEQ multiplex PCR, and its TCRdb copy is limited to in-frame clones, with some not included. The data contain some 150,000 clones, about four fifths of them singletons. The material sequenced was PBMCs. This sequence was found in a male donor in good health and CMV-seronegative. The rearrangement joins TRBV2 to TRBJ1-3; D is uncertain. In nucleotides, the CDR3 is TGTGCCAGCAGTGACAACTCTGGAAACACCATATATTTT. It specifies CASSDNSGNTIYF.